The clone carrying this TCR beta chain came up many times. TCRdb used MiXCR to reprocess the RT-PCR reads, holding one entry per CDR3 protein. The sample records 170,000 or so distinct CDR3 sequences, roughly 10% being singletons. The CDR3 runs 14 residues. V dropped 8 bases and J dropped 3 bases, with 16 bases sitting between them. Germline V CDR1 and CDR2: SEHNR, FQNEAQ (reference sequence). This entry is derived from a study of response to subunit inactivated influenza vaccine. This specimen consisted of CD8+ T cells sorted from PBMCs, obtained about 24 months after vaccination. The chain has TRBV7-9 and TRBJ1-1; D gene ambiguous. This TCR came from a man aged 45-69 years who received an inactivated influenza vaccine. CDR3 amino acids: CASRRVTEDTEAFF. Written as DNA, the CDR3 is TGTGCCAGCCGGCGCGTTACGGAGGACACTGAAGCTTTCTTT.